One sample yielded the 10 T cell receptor beta chains listed below, sequenced in a study of T-cell reconstitution after alpha-beta-depleted transplantation in children. Unique molecular identifiers were incorporated when the TCRbeta library was constructed. MiXCR, run by TCRdb on the PCR reads, gives a single entry per CDR3 protein. The sample has around 440,000 distinct CDR3 sequences, under 20% seen once. Sequencing was performed on PBMCs, mostly from graft donor cells, taken 360 days after TCRalphabeta/CD19-depleted stem cell transplant. The source of these receptors is a boy less than two years old who had a stem cell transplant for Wiskott-Aldrich syndrome, so the T cells may come from the graft donor.

This rearrangement joins TRBV6-2 or TRBV6-3 to TRBJ1-1; D perhaps matches TRBD1 (6 bases). The V end lost 0 bases, the J end lost 9 bases, and 11 bases lay between the germline ends. The CDR3 consists of 13 residues. Germline V CDR1 and CDR2: MNHEY, SVGEGT. The CDR3 here is CASSYSIQGKAFF. CDR3 nucleotides: TGTGCCAGCAGTTACTCCATACAGGGAAAAGCTTTCTTT.

This clonotype was recorded at least ten times. This chain connects TRBV6-1 to TRBJ1-2; D uncertain. Germline V gives CDR1 MNHNS, CDR2 SASEGT. The germline V and J ends were trimmed by 0 bases and 4 bases, with 15 bases remaining between them. The CDR3 runs 16 residues. This CDR3 is CASSEAYPGPVYGYTF. CDR3 DNA: TGTGCCAGCAGTGAAGCCTATCCGGGTCCTGTCTATGGCTACACCTTC.

In its sample, this clonotype was seen a few times. This rearrangement joins TRBV6-1 to TRBJ2-1; tentative D call: TRBD1 (6 bases). V was trimmed by 7 bases and J by 7 bases, leaving 20 bases between them. This CDR3 region has 15 residues. Germline V gives CDR1 MNHNS, CDR2 SASEGT. The CDR3 DNA reads TGTGCCAGCACTAGGGGTGGGAACAGGGAGAATGAGCAGTTCTTC. Encoded protein: CASTRGGNRENEQFF.

CDR3 sequence: CSAPRTGNEKLFF. As DNA, the CDR3 is TGCAGTGCCCCTCGGACAGGAAATGAAAAACTGTTTTTT. The chain recombines TRBV20-1 with TRBJ1-4, with 7 nucleotides matching TRBD1. CDR1 DFQATT and CDR2 SNEGSKA come from the germline V gene (reference sequence). CDR3 length: 13 residues. Trimming removed 6 bases from V and 5 bases from J; junction bases left unmatched: 6.

This chain joins TRBV3-1 and TRBJ2-5; perhaps TRBD2 as D (6 bases). The CDR3 totals 14 residues. V shed 2 bases and J shed 9 bases, with 16 bases lying between them. Germline-derived CDR1 and CDR2 are LGHDT and YNNKEL (reference sequence). The CDR3 here is CASSQQPSAGSQYF. The CDR3 region has the DNA TGTGCCAGCAGCCAACAACCATCCGCGGGATCCCAGTACTTC.

This clonotype was seen a handful of times. The chain is built from TRBV28 and TRBJ2-7, with a weak D call TRBD1 (6 bases). Trimming removed 0 bases from V and 5 bases from J, with 11 bases in between. The CDR3 length is 14 residues. CDR1 and CDR2 from the germline V gene are MDHEN and SYDVKM. CDR3 DNA sequence: TGTGCCAGCAGTTTATGGGGGGCACCGAACGAGCAGTACTTC. It yields the protein CASSLWGAPNEQYF.

V and J are TRBV6-1 and TRBJ2-7; D not resolved. V shed 7 bases and J shed 1 base, with 17 bases lying between them. CDR3 size: 15 residues. Germline-derived CDR1 and CDR2 are MNHNS and SASEGT. Written as DNA, the CDR3 is TGTGCCAGCACCTCGAGCAGCATAAGGTCCTACGAGCAGTACTTC. It codes for CASTSSSIRSYEQYF.

Only a few counts were recorded for this clonotype. The chain carries TRBV24-1 and TRBJ2-1; tentative D call: TRBD1 (6 bases). The germline V gene encodes CDR1 KGHDR and CDR2 SFDVKD. Trimming pared 10 bases from V and 4 bases from J, leaving 16 bases between. The CDR3 extends over 14 amino acids. The CDR3 here is CATEGRTAYNEQFF. In nucleotides, the CDR3 is TGTGCCACAGAGGGCCGGACAGCTTACAATGAGCAGTTCTTC.

The chain joins TRBV15 to TRBJ2-7; the D gene is possibly TRBD1 (5 bases). Trimming took off 5 bases at V and 3 bases at J, with 11 bases between the two ends. The CDR3 covers 13 residues. Germline CDR1 LNHNV, CDR2 YYDKDF (reference sequence). In nucleotides, the CDR3 is TGTGCCACCAGCGAAGGGGCTCGCTACGAGCAGTACTTC. Translation gives CATSEGARYEQYF.

V and J are TRBV7-2 and TRBJ2-3; the match to TRBD1 covers 7 bases. Germline V gene lookup returns CDR1 SGHTA and CDR2 FQGNSA. The CDR3 spans 16 residues. V lost 5 bases, J lost 4 bases, and 12 bases stayed unmatched. The CDR3, as DNA: TGTGCCAGCAGCCTAGGGACAGCCCCTTGGGCAGATACGCAGTATTTT. Its protein is CASSLGTAPWADTQYF.